This T cell receptor (beta chain) was profiled in a study of cytomegalovirus exposure and HLA in healthy donors. Regarding this clone: Its target is not known.

Notes on the study in general: Presence/absence results assume similar sequencing depth per donor, which may not hold. V- and J-gene trimming in TCR beta was tied to a missense DCLRE1C variant by an analysis performed later. The likely origin of a cluster of highly shared sequence variants was a sequencing artifact.

This CDR3 is 16 amino acids long. Germline V CDR1 and CDR2: SGDLS, YYNGEE. The V gene end was trimmed by 4 bases and the J gene end by 1 base; junction bases not matched to a gene: 10. The PCR made use of 60 Vbeta and 13 Jbeta primers. Data came from immunoSEQ multiplex PCR; TCRdb stores just in-frame clones and leaves some out. The sample has about 97,000 clones; around 82% are singletons. The sequence came from a man aged 35 to 55 in good health and CMV-seropositive. V is TRBV9 and J is TRBJ2-7; 8 bases map to TRBD2. The sequencing input was PBMCs. The CDR3 sequence: CASSPSAGALSYEQYF. DNA for the CDR3: TGTGCCAGCAGCCCATCAGCGGGGGCCTTATCCTACGAGCAGTACTTC.